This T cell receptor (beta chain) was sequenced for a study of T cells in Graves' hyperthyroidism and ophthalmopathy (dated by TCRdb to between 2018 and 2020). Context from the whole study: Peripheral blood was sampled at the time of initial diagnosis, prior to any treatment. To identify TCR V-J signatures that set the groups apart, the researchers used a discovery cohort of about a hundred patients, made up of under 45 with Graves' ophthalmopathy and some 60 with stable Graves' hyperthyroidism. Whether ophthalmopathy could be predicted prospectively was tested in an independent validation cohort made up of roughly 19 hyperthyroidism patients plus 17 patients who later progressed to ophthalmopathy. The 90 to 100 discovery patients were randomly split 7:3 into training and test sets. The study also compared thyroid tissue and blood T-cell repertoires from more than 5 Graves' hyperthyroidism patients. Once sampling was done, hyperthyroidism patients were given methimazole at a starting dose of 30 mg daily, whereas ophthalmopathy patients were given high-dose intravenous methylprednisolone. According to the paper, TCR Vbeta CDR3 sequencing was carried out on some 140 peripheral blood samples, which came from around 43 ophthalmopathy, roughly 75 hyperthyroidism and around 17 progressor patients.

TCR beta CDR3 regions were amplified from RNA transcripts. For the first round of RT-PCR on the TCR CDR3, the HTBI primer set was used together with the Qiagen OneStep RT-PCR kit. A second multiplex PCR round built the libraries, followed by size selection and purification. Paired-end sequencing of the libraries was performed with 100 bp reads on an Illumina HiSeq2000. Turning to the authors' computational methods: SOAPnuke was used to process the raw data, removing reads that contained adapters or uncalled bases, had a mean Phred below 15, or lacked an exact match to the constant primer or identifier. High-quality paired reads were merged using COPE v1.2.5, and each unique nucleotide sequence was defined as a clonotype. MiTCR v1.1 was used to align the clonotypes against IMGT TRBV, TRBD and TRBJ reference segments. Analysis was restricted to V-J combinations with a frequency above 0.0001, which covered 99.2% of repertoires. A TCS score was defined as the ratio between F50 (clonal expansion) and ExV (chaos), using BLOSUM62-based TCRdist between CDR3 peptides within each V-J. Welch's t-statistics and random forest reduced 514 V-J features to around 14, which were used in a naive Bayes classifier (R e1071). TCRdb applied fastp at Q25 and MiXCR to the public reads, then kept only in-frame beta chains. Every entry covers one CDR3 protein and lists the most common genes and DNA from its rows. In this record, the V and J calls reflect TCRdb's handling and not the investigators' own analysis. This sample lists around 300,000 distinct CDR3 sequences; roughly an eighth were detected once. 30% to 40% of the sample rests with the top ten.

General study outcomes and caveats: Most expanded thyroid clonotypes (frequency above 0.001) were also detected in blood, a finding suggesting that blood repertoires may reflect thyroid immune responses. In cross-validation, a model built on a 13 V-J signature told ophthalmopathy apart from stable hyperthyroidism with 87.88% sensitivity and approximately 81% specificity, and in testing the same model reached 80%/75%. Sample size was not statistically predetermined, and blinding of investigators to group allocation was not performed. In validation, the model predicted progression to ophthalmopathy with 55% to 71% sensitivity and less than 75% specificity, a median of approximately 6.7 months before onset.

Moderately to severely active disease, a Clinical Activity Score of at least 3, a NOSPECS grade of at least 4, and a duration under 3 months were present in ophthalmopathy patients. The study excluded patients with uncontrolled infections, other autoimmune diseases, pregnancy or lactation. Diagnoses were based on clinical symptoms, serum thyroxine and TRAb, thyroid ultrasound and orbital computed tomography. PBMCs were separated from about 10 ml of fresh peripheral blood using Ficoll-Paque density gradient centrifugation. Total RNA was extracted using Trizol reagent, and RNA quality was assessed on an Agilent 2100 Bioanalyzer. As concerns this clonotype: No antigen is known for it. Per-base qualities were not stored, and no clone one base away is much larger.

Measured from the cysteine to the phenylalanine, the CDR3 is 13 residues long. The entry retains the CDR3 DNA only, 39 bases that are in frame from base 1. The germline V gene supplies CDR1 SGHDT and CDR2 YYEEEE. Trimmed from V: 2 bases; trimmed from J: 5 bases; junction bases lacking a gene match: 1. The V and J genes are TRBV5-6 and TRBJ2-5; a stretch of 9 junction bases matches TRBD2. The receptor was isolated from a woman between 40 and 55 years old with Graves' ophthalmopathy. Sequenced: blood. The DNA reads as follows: TGTGCCAGCAGCTTCACTAGCGGGGAGACCCAGTACTTC. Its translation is CASSFTSGETQYF.